The sequence of this TCR beta chain was determined in a study of shared clonotypes between healthy human individuals. Study-level results: The genetic and exposure-history diversity represented was limited by few donors.

Comments on this clone: The antigen is not known.

This CDR3 region has 13 residues. Germline CDR1 SGHAT, CDR2 FQNNGV. J lost 6 bases, V lost 3 bases, and 1 base had no gene match. Only Caucasian adults living in Nashville, Tennessee served as donors. The repertoire was sequenced with immunoSEQ multiplex PCR; TCRdb's copy has only in-frame clones and lacks some. This table holds 600,000 to 750,000 clones, 72% found once. The chain links TRBV11-2 to TRBJ2-1, with 8 bases aligning to TRBD2. The sequence was collected from a woman aged 30 to 39 in good health. Sequenced: memory CD4+ T cells sorted from blood. Subset indicated: CD45RA-negative fraction. The CDR3 nucleotides are TGTGCCAGCAGCTTTAGCGGGGTCAATGAGCAGTTCTTC. Translation gives CASSFSGVNEQFF. Complete variable domain (other parts from reference TRBV11-2 and TRBJ2-1): EAGVAQSPRYKIIEKRQSVAFWCNPISGHATLYWYQQILGQGPKLLIQFQNNGVVDDSQLPKDRFSAERLKGVDSTLKIQPAKLEDSAVYLCASSFSGVNEQFFGPGTRLTVL.